The source of this T cell receptor (beta chain) is a study of neoadjuvant nivolumab and ipilimumab in lung cancer. Study results and limitations: Compared with tumor-adjacent uninvolved lung, resected tumors showed greater richness and clonality. TCR receptors were sequenced in few samples. Resected-tumor TCR richness correlated positively with pretherapy blood richness.

The CDR3 spans 16 residues. J lost 6 bases, V lost 5 bases, and 10 bases had no gene match. The germline V gene encodes CDR1 SGHTA and CDR2 FQGNSA. This clone has a single count. Its target is not known. TCRdb's table, derived via immunoSEQ multiplex PCR, lists solely in-frame clones and lacks some. The sample lists approximately 15,000 clones, around 70% occurring once. This TCR was sampled from an adult with non-small cell lung cancer. This sequence joins TRBV7-2 and TRBJ2-2; 9 bases match TRBD1. Sequenced material: peripheral blood, taken after neoadjuvant nivolumab, alone or with ipilimumab, at or shortly before surgery. The CDR3 spells CASSPRDRDISGELFF. The CDR3 nucleotides are TGTGCCAGCAGCCCCCGGGACAGGGATATATCCGGGGAGCTGTTTTTT.